A selection of T cell receptor beta chains follows, all from one sample in a study of neurological immune-mediated disorders. TCRdb re-analysed the 5' RACE reads in MiXCR, keeping a single row per CDR3 protein. The data show tens of thousands of distinct CDR3 sequences, with 20% to 30% seen just once and 4.6% held by the top ten. Sequencing was carried out using PBMCs. Receptors originate from a man in his sixties with HTLV-1-associated myelopathy (HAM/TSP). CDR3s include the opening cysteine and the closing phenylalanine or tryptophan. A D gene is named only where the DNA matches it firmly. A row's size may be missing; if present it is once, few, many or a size class.

d_call j_call v_call clone_size cdr3_nt cdr3_aa
- TRBJ1-5 TRBV29-1 medium-sized TGCAGCGTACGTACCTCCCTATATAGCAATCAGCCCCAGCATTTT CSVRTSLYSNQPQHF
- TRBJ2-2 TRBV5-1 many TGCGCCAGCAGCTTGCAAGGGGCGAACCGGGAGCTGTTTTTT CASSLQGANRELFF
- TRBJ2-1 TRBV7-9 many TGTGCCAGCAGCTTAGTTTCCGGAGCTCCAACCTACAATGAGCAGTTCTTC CASSLVSGAPTYNEQFF
TRBD1 TRBJ1-2 TRBV20-1 many TGCAGTGCTATCATGACACGGGACAGCGGTTACTATGGCTACACCTTC CSAIMTRDSGYYGYTF
TRBD2 TRBJ2-1 TRBV3-1 few TGTGCCAGCAGCCGTCGATTATCTAGCGGGAATGAGCAGTTCTTC CASSRRLSSGNEQFF
TRBD1 TRBJ2-1 TRBV5-1 many TGCGCCAGCAGCCACCCGACAGGGGGCTTCGATGAGCAGTTCTTC CASSHPTGGFDEQFF
- TRBJ2-7 TRBV28 - TGTGCCAGCAGCCCGAGGGGGAGCGGGATTTACGAGCAGTACTTC CASSPRGSGIYEQYF
TRBD1 TRBJ2-7 TRBV5-1 many TGCGCCAGCAGCCCCGGACAGGGCGTTGACGAGCAGTACTTC CASSPGQGVDEQYF
TRBD2 TRBJ2-7 TRBV6-1 few TGTGCCAGCAGTAAAGGGACTAGCGGGGGCCGAGGGTACGAGCAGTACTTC CASSKGTSGGRGYEQYF
TRBD1 TRBJ2-3 TRBV7-3 many TGTGCCAGCAGCCTAACCACAGGGGCAGATACGCAGTATTTT CASSLTTGADTQYF
- TRBJ2-7 TRBV5-6 - TGTGCCAGCGCCGTGGGAGGCGCCTCCCACGAGCAGTACTTC CASAVGGASHEQYF
- TRBJ2-1 TRBV3-1 - TGTGCCAGCAGCGGACGGATTGTCACTCAGGGTCTCGATGAGCAGTTCTTC CASSGRIVTQGLDEQFF
TRBD1 TRBJ1-2 TRBV10-2 - TGCGCCAGCCAGGGGGCCAACTATGGCTACACCTTC CASQGANYGYTF
- TRBJ2-7 TRBV5-1 - - CDSSFYICSARDYPEQYF
- TRBJ2-5 TRBV5-1 few TGCGCCAGCAGCTATGAAGAGACCCAGTACTTC CASSYEETQYF
- TRBJ2-7 TRBV6-5 few TGTGCCAGCAGTTACTCATCCTTTGTGACTCCCCAAGGGCAGTACTTC CASSYSSFVTPQGQYF
- TRBJ2-3 TRBV20-1 - TGCAGTGCTAGCAGGGGCCCAGATACGCAGTATTTT CSASRGPDTQYF
- TRBJ2-1 TRBV24-1 many TGTGCCACCAGTGATGACAGGTACAATGAGCAGTTCTTC CATSDDRYNEQFF
- TRBJ2-3 TRBV10-1 many TGCGCCAGCAGTGTTAGGGACTCAGATACGCAGTATTTT CASSVRDSDTQYF
- TRBJ1-1 TRBV7-2 - TGTGCCAGCAGCTTATCTACGAGGAGGACTGAAGCTTTCTTT CASSLSTRRTEAFF
- TRBJ2-1 TRBV18 many TGTGCCAGCTCACCGCCACAGGGTGGTGCGTACAATGAGCAGTTCTTC CASSPPQGGAYNEQFF
- TRBJ2-5 TRBV5-1 many TGCGCCAGCAAGAAGGAACGGGGAGAGACCCAGTACTTC CASKKERGETQYF
TRBD2 TRBJ2-1 TRBV5-1 - TGCGCCAGCAGCTCTCTAGCGGGAGGGCAGAATGAGCAGTTCTTC CASSSLAGGQNEQFF
TRBD1 TRBJ1-5 TRBV27 many TGTGCCAGCAGTATTACAGGGGACCCCAATCAGCCCCAGCATTTT CASSITGDPNQPQHF
TRBD2 TRBJ2-3 TRBV5-1 - TGCGCCAGCAGCACTTCCGCGACTAGCGGTAGCACAGATACGCAGTATTTT CASSTSATSGSTDTQYF
- TRBJ2-2 TRBV6-5 - TGTGCCAGCAGTGGACGGAACACCGGGGAGCTGTTTTTT CASSGRNTGELFF
- TRBJ2-7 TRBV28 many TGTGCCAGCAGTTTACGCAGCCCTGACACGGAGTACTTC CASSLRSPDTEYF